Presented here are 17 T cell receptor beta chains from one specimen sequenced in a study of blood T cell repertoires in COVID-19. Here immunoSEQ multiplex PCR was the method, and the copy in TCRdb shows in-frame clones only, minus some. The sample yields some 100,000 clones, more than 65% seen once. Sequencing was performed on peripheral blood. These receptors were taken from a human donor in a cohort sampled during active COVID-19.

The chain employs TRBV10-3 and TRBJ2-5, with a possible D match to TRBD2 (7 bases). CDR1 is ENHRY, CDR2 SYGVKD, per germline. Trimming removed 2 bases at V and 2 bases at J, with 15 bases between. The CDR3 contains 16 residues. CDR3 loop: CAISEPGGGEQETQYF. CDR3 nucleotide sequence: TGTGCCATCAGTGAGCCCGGAGGGGGGGAGCAAGAGACCCAGTACTTC.

This chain joins TRBV7-9 and TRBJ1-5; D gene ambiguous. Trimming pared 5 bases from V and 0 bases from J, leaving 11 bases between. CDR1 and CDR2 from the germline V gene are SEHNR and FQNEAQ (reference sequence). CDR3 length equals 15 residues. CDR3 nucleotides: TGTGCCAGCAGCGCCGGGGATTCTAGCAATCAGCCCCAGCATTTT. This codes for CASSAGDSSNQPQHF.

This sequence joins TRBV2 and TRBJ2-5; a possible D gene is TRBD1 (6 bases). Trimming shortened V by 5 bases and J by 5 bases, and 18 bases separated the two germline ends. The length of the CDR3 is 15 residues. CDR1 is SNHLY, CDR2 FYNNEI, per germline. CDR3 nucleotide sequence: TGTGCCAGCAGTATGCCGGGCAGGGGTGGGGAGACCCAGTACTTC. It codes for CASSMPGRGGETQYF.

V gene TRBV2 combines with J gene TRBJ2-7; 9 positions agree with TRBD1. The CDR3 covers 13 residues. Germline-derived CDR1 and CDR2 are SNHLY and FYNNEI. V lost 4 bases, J lost 6 bases, and 4 bases stayed unmatched. CDR3 nucleotide sequence: TGTGCCAGCAGTGGGACAGGGGTGCCCGAGCAGTACTTC. It translates to CASSGTGVPEQYF.

The V call is TRBV7-2, the J call TRBJ2-5, with D uncertain. The CDR3 has 14 residues. Germline V gene lookup returns CDR1 SGHTA and CDR2 FQGNSA. Trimming removed 1 base at V and 9 bases at J, with 15 bases between. The chain's CDR3 is CASSLVEKTVAQYF. CDR3 DNA: TGTGCCAGCAGCTTAGTGGAGAAGACGGTGGCCCAGTACTTC.

The chain combines TRBV6-5 with TRBJ2-5, with a tentative D call TRBD2 (6 bases). The CDR3 covers 15 residues. CDR1 and CDR2 (germline): MNHEY, SVGAGI. V was clipped by 8 bases and J by 1 base, with 17 bases between them. CDR3 region: CASGPYGGIQETQYF. In nucleotides, the CDR3 is TGTGCCAGCGGCCCTTATGGGGGGATCCAAGAGACCCAGTACTTC.

The chain couples TRBV7-9 to TRBJ2-1; 10 positions match TRBD1. Looked up from germline, CDR1 is SEHNR and CDR2 is FQNEAQ (reference sequence). With 8 bases clipped from V and 8 bases from J, the junction kept 9 bases outside the gene matches. This CDR3 region has 14 residues. CDR3 DNA sequence: TGTGCCAGCCGCTCGTGGACAGGGGGAGATGAGCAGTTCTTC. Translation gives CASRSWTGGDEQFF.

The rearrangement joins TRBV27 to TRBJ2-1, with 9 bases identical to TRBD2. Germline CDR1 MNHEY, CDR2 SMNVEV (reference sequence). CDR3 length: 14 residues. V was pared by 5 bases and J by 12 bases, with 11 bases of the junction left unmatched. The CDR3 nucleotides are TGTGCCAGCAGTCCCGGGACTAGCAATGGGGGGCAGTTCTTC. This gives the protein CASSPGTSNGGQFF.

The rearrangement uses TRBV11-2 and TRBJ2-5, with a possible D match to TRBD1 (6 bases). Trimming removed 5 bases from V and 7 bases from J, with 14 bases in between. This CDR3 has 13 residues. The germline V gene encodes CDR1 SGHAT and CDR2 FQNNGV. The CDR3 loop reads CASSANRAWTQYF. DNA of the CDR3: TGTGCCAGCAGCGCTAACAGGGCCTGGACCCAGTACTTC.

This clone was detected once. This chain links TRBV7-9 with TRBJ1-2; D perhaps matches TRBD1 (5 bases). This CDR3 region has 14 residues. CDR1 and CDR2 from the germline V gene are SEHNR and FQNEAQ (reference sequence). Trimming took 1 base from V and 5 from J, leaving 11 bases between them. This CDR3 is CASSLVSSGYGYTF. For the CDR3, the DNA is TGTGCCAGCAGCTTAGTATCATCAGGGTATGGCTACACCTTC.

The V and J genes are TRBV30 and TRBJ2-3; TRBD1 matches at 7 bases. In germline, CDR1 is GTSNPN, CDR2 SVGIG (reference sequence). With 3 bases clipped from V and 7 bases from J, the junction kept 16 bases outside the gene matches. CDR3 length: 16 amino acids. The DNA for the CDR3 is TGTGCCTGGAGCGGACAGGTCACCGTTCCCACTAATACGCAGTATTTT. Encoded protein: CAWSGQVTVPTNTQYF.

The chain uses TRBV25-1 and TRBJ2-4, with a possible D match to TRBD1 (5 bases). The germline CDR1 and CDR2 sequences are MGHDK and SYGVNS. The CDR3 runs to 16 residues. Deletions cut 4 bases from V and 3 bases from J, with 16 bases between. CDR3 DNA sequence: TGTGCCAGCAGTGTTCCGGGTTCTAGGGGCAAAAACATTCAGTACTTC. Encoded protein: CASSVPGSRGKNIQYF. The full variable domain, its missing parts supplied by reference TRBV25-1 and TRBJ2-4, is EADIYQTPRYLVIGTGKKITLECSQTMGHDKMYWYQQDPGMELHLIHYSYGVNSTEKGDLSSESTVSRIRTEHFPLTLESARPSHTSQYLCASSVPGSRGKNIQYFGAGTRLSVL.

As DNA, the CDR3 is TGTGCCAGCAGCCCCTGGACAGGGGAAACCGGGGAGCTGTTTTTT. Translating it yields CASSPWTGETGELFF. The gene calls are TRBV3-1 (or the pseudogene TRBV3-2) and TRBJ2-2, with 9 bases matching TRBD1. V was pared by 4 bases and J by 5 bases, with 5 bases of the junction left unmatched. Germline CDR1 LGHDT, CDR2 YNNKEL (reference sequence). The CDR3 covers 15 residues.

V and J are TRBV5-1 and TRBJ1-6, with TRBD1 as a possible D gene (6 bases). Germline CDR1 SGHRS, CDR2 YFSETQ. Trimming took 0 bases from V and 7 from J, leaving 14 bases between them. The CDR3 runs to 16 residues. In DNA, the CDR3 is TGCGCCAGCAGCTTGGAGCCGACAGGAGAGAATTCACCCCTCCACTTT. Residues: CASSLEPTGENSPLHF.

J is TRBJ1-2 and V is TRBV3-1 (or the pseudogene TRBV3-2), with 7 bases identical to TRBD1. Looked up from germline, CDR1 is LGHDT and CDR2 is YNNKEL (reference sequence). J gave up 0 bases and V 1 base, and 5 bases lay outside the gene matches. The CDR3 is 16 amino acids. The CDR3 DNA sequence: TGTGCCAGCAGCCAAGGGAGGACAGGAGCTAACTATGGCTACACCTTC. This codes for CASSQGRTGANYGYTF.

This clone has only a few counts. The chain's CDR3 is CASSDRDSDEKLFF. The CDR3 DNA sequence: TGTGCCAGCAGTGACCGGGACAGTGATGAAAAACTGTTTTTT. The V and J genes are TRBV6-6 and TRBJ1-4; 7 bases align to TRBD1. CDR3 length: 14 residues. Germline V gives CDR1 MNHNY, CDR2 SVGAGI (reference sequence). V trimming: 5 bases; J trimming: 6 bases; junction bases outside the gene matches: 6.

The chain uses TRBV19 and TRBJ1-5, with 10 bases identical to TRBD1. The CDR3 runs 15 residues. The junction had 6 bases not matched to a gene; V was cut back by 6 bases and J by 4 bases. Germline loops: CDR1 LNHDA, CDR2 SQIVND (reference sequence). This chain's CDR3 is CASRSGGQGNQPQHF. The CDR3 DNA follows: TGTGCCAGTAGGTCAGGGGGACAGGGGAATCAGCCCCAGCATTTT.